Described below is a single TCR beta chain sequence and its context. These data belong to a study of blood T cell repertoires in COVID-19. Study-wide background: Sites in the United States, Italy and Spain provided acute and convalescent COVID-19 samples. Sources were T cells, B-cell-depleted T cells, or PBMCs; the material itself was cDNA or gDNA.

In the authors' methods: Reference gene primers were amplified, and this amplification served to estimate nucleated cell counts. Clones were sequenced by immunoSEQ multiplex PCR, and TCRdb holds only the in-frame ones, with some missing. V and J calls and clone size come straight from that table; D and trimming were deduced from the DNA. The data show about 130,000 clones, under 90% seen once. Germline CDR1 and CDR2: KGHSH and LQKENI. V was shortened by 1 base and J by 7 bases, with 8 bases between the two germline ends. The CDR3 sequence is 14 residues long. The clonotype was recovered from a woman aged 60-75 years with acute or convalescent COVID-19. V and J are TRBV18 and TRBJ1-6, with a possible D match to TRBD1 (6 bases). Specimen: peripheral blood. The DNA for the CDR3 is TGTGCCAGCTCACCACTCAGGGGAAATTCACCCCTCCACTTT. It yields the protein CASSPLRGNSPLHF.